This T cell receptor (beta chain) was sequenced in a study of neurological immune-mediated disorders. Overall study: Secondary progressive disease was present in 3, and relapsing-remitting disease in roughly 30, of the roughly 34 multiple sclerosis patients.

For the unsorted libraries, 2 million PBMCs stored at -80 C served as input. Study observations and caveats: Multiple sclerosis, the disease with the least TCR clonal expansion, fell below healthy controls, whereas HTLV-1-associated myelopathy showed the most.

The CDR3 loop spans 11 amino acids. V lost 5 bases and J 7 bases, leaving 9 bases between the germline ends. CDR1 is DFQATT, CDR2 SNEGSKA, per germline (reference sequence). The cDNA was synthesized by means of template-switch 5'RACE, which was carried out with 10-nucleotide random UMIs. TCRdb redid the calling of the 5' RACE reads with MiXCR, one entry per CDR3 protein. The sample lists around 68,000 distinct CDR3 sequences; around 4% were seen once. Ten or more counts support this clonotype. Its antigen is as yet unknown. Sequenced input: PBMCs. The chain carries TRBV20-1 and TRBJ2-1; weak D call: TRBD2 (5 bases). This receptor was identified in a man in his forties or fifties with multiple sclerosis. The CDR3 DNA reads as TGCAGTGCTGACCGCGGGAATGAGCAGTTCTTC. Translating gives CSADRGNEQFF.